Listed below are T cell receptor beta chains from one sample, sequenced in a study of blood T cells in healthy people across ages. TCRdb reanalysed the 5' RACE reads using MiXCR and keeps one entry per CDR3 protein. This table has under 1,000,000 distinct CDR3 sequences, more than 35% appearing once. The sequenced sample consisted of blood. These receptors all come from an elderly man in good health. CDR3s include the opening cysteine and the closing phenylalanine or tryptophan. A D gene is named only where the DNA matches it firmly. Rows give clone size only sometimes, using once, few, many, or a class for an expanded clone.

-,TRBV6-1,TRBD1,TRBJ2-7,TGTGCCAGCAGTGAACCACGACAGGGATTCTACGAGCAGTACTTC,CASSEPRQGFYEQYF
once,TRBV5-5,-,TRBJ2-1,TGTGCCAGCAGCCAAAGCCCCTCGGTCGAAGGGTTCTTC,CASSQSPSVEGFF
-,TRBV5-1,-,TRBJ1-1,TGCGCCAGCAGCTTGGATGGATTTGGGGGCATGAACACTGAAGCTTTCTTT,CASSLDGFGGMNTEAFF
-,TRBV9,TRBD2,TRBJ2-1,TGTGCCAGCAGCGTATCAGGCGGGAGGGCCACCTACAATGAGCAGTTCTTC,CASSVSGGRATYNEQFF
few,TRBV10-3,TRBD2,TRBJ2-1,TGTGCCATCAGTGAACCGGGACTAGCGGGAGCCGGCATGGATGAGCAGTTCTTC,CAISEPGLAGAGMDEQFF
few,TRBV9,-,TRBJ2-7,TGTGCCAGCAGCGTGGGTACCGGACCCCTCTACGAGCAGTACTTC,CASSVGTGPLYEQYF
-,TRBV10-1,TRBD2,TRBJ2-5,TGCGCCAGCAGTCCGGGACTAGCGGGATCCCGGTACCAAGAGACCCAGTACTTC,CASSPGLAGSRYQETQYF
few,TRBV5-1,TRBD1,TRBJ2-7,TGCGCCAGCAGCTTGGCGACAGGGGACTACGAGCAGTACTTC,CASSLATGDYEQYF
few,TRBV18,-,TRBJ2-6,TGTGCCAGCTCCGCGCGTACTGGGGCCAACGTCCTGACTTTC,CASSARTGANVLTF
-,TRBV5-1,-,TRBJ2-7,TGCGCCGGGGCCCCGGGGATCTCCTACGAGCAGTACTTC,CAGAPGISYEQYF
many,TRBV5-6,-,TRBJ2-1,TGTGCCAGCAGACAACAGAGTGAGCAGTTCTTC,CASRQQSEQFF
many,TRBV24-1,-,TRBJ2-1,TGTGCCACCGCTAGGGGCAATGAGCAGTTCTTC,CATARGNEQFF
-,TRBV28,-,TRBJ2-1,TGTGCCAGCAGTCTCAAGTTGGATGAGCAGTTCTTC,CASSLKLDEQFF
many,TRBV5-1,-,TRBJ2-7,TGCGCCAGCAGCTCGACAGGCCGAGGATTAAACGAGCAGTACTTC,CASSSTGRGLNEQYF
-,TRBV18,TRBD2,TRBJ2-3,TGTGCCAGCTCACCGACTAGCGGGGGTGATACGCAGTATTTT,CASSPTSGGDTQYF
-,TRBV29-1,-,TRBJ2-2,TGCAGCGTTGGGGCAGGGCCCACCGGGGAGCTGTTTTTT,CSVGAGPTGELFF
-,TRBV29-1,-,TRBJ2-4,TGCAGCGTGGGTACAGAGACCAAAAACATTCAGTACTTC,CSVGTETKNIQYF
-,TRBV29-1,TRBD1,TRBJ1-2,TGCAGCGCTTCCGACAGGGAAAAAGCCTATGGCTACACCTTC,CSASDREKAYGYTF
-,TRBV11-2,-,TRBJ1-3,TGTGCCAGCAGCTTAGGCCCGGGACGGTACTCTGGAAACACCATATATTTT,CASSLGPGRYSGNTIYF
-,TRBV20-1,-,TRBJ2-1,TGCAGTGCGAAGGCAGCACCGAGCTCCTACAATGAGCAGTTCTTC,CSAKAAPSSYNEQFF
-,TRBV4-3,-,TRBJ1-2,TGCGCCAGCAGCCAAGTTAACAGTGGGGCGTGCTATGGCTACACCTTC,CASSQVNSGACYGYTF
few,TRBV5-1,-,TRBJ2-3,TGCGCCCCCGGGTCGGGGAGCGCAGATACGCAGTATTTT,CAPGSGSADTQYF
-,TRBV18,-,TRBJ1-1,TGTGCCAGCTCAGCGACCAGTACTGAAGCTTTCTTT,CASSATSTEAFF
-,TRBV29-1,TRBD1,TRBJ2-7,TGCAGCGTTGTCCGAGGGGGCAGGGGCAGCTCCTACGAGCAGTACTTC,CSVVRGGRGSSYEQYF
-,TRBV12-3/TRBV12-4,TRBD1,TRBJ2-3,TGTGCCAGCAGTTGGGACAGAGAGTTGTATACAGATACGCAGTATTTT,CASSWDRELYTDTQYF
-,TRBV27,TRBD2,TRBJ2-3,TGTGCCAGCAGTTTATCCGCGGGAGGTGGCACAGATACGCAGTATTTT,CASSLSAGGGTDTQYF
few,TRBV5-1,-,TRBJ1-5,TGCGCCAGCAGCCCCGGACAGTCACGGAATCAGCCCCAGCATTTT,CASSPGQSRNQPQHF
-,TRBV7-2,-,TRBJ2-3,TGTGCCGGTGGGAGTAGAGGGTCAGATACGCAGTATTTT,CAGGSRGSDTQYF
-,TRBV6-2/TRBV6-3,-,TRBJ2-3,TGTGCCGGAGGGAGGGACAGCAGCACAGATACGCAGTATTTT,CAGGRDSSTDTQYF
-,TRBV6-1,-,TRBJ1-4,TGTGCCAGCAGTTTCCGGGGCAGTTCTAATGAAAAACTGTTTTTT,CASSFRGSSNEKLFF
few,TRBV3-1,-,TRBJ1-6,TGTGCCAGCAGCCAAGGGACCGGGGGCAATTCACCCCTCCACTTT,CASSQGTGGNSPLHF
-,TRBV7-7,-,TRBJ2-2,TGTGCCAGCAGGGCCTCGGGTTACGCCGGGGAGCTGTTTTTT,CASRASGYAGELFF
few,TRBV5-1,-,TRBJ2-7,TGCGCCAGCAGCTTGGCCGACCCGGCTCGGGAGCAGTACTTC,CASSLADPAREQYF
-,TRBV5-1,-,TRBJ2-1,TGCGCCAGCAGGCGGGGGCGCGTTGCGGGAGCGGCGAATGAGCAGTTCTTC,CASRRGRVAGAANEQFF
-,TRBV6-2/TRBV6-3,TRBD2,TRBJ2-1,TGTGCCAGCAGTTACTCGCGGGGGGGGCAATTGTTCTTC,CASSYSRGGQLFF
-,TRBV6-6,TRBD1,TRBJ1-5,TGTGCCAGCAGTCCAGGACAGGGGCATAATCAGCCCCAGCATTTT,CASSPGQGHNQPQHF